These 22 T cell receptor beta chains were sequenced from one sample in a study of early T cells in non-severe SARS-CoV-2 infection. TCRdb re-called the 5' RACE reads with MiXCR, one entry per CDR3 protein. This sample has approximately 60,000 distinct CDR3 sequences, with around an eighth found just once. Sequencing was done on a sample of whole blood. All receptors come from an adult who was a healthcare worker with PCR-confirmed SARS-CoV-2 infection or an uninfected control (not recorded which).

This clonotype was seen repeatedly, ten times or more. V is TRBV5-1 and J is TRBJ2-1; D ambiguous. The length of the CDR3 is 12 residues. V was trimmed by 0 bases and J by 9 bases, leaving 7 bases between them. The germline V gene has CDR1 SGHRS and CDR2 YFSETQ. CDR3 residues: CASSLGHGEQFF. The CDR3 bases are TGCGCCAGCAGCTTGGGCCACGGTGAGCAGTTCTTC.

This clonotype was counted at least ten times. The V call is TRBV12-3 or TRBV12-4, the J call TRBJ1-6; weak D call: TRBD1 (5 bases). The CDR3 totals 14 residues. V lost 4 bases and J 6 bases, leaving 10 bases between the germline ends. In DNA form, the CDR3 reads TGTGCCAGCAGTTCTCAGGGTTTTAATTCACCCCTCCACTTT. This encodes CASSSQGFNSPLHF.

This clonotype has a handful of counts. The J gene is TRBJ2-5, the V gene TRBV29-1; no definite D call. Germline assignment: CDR1 SQVTM and CDR2 ANQGSEA. V lost 3 bases and J 2 bases, leaving 7 bases between the germline ends. The CDR3 loop spans 12 amino acids. CDR3 sequence (DNA): TGCAGCGTTGAGTGGCAGCAAGAGACCCAGTACTTC. Encoded protein: CSVEWQQETQYF.

The rearrangement joins TRBV20-1 to TRBJ2-5; TRBD2 is a possible D gene (6 bases). CDR3 size: 16 residues. Trimming cost V 5 bases and J 5 bases, with 24 bases left between them. CDR1 and CDR2 from the germline V gene are DFQATT and SNEGSKA (reference sequence). This chain's CDR3 is CSASYPPGEVRETQYF. In nucleotides, the CDR3 is TGCAGTGCTTCTTACCCGCCGGGGGAGGTTAGGGAGACCCAGTACTTC.

The table lists this clonotype with many counts. The V gene is TRBV6-2 or TRBV6-3, the J gene TRBJ1-5; unclear D gene. Looked up from germline, CDR1 is MNHEY and CDR2 is SVGEGT. The CDR3 totals 13 residues. V gave up 2 bases and J gave up 7 bases, with 9 bases separating them. In DNA, the CDR3 is TGTGCCAGCAGTTACGTAGGAAACCAGCCCCAGCATTTT. The encoded protein is CASSYVGNQPQHF.

In the case of this clonotype: A much larger clone sits a single nucleotide away, making a read error possible. The J gene is TRBJ1-1, the V gene TRBV12-3 or TRBV12-4; no firm D call. The CDR3 is 15 residues long. The CDR3 region is CPSSLAGSINTEAFF. DNA of the CDR3: TGTCCCAGCAGTTTAGCGGGGAGCATAAACACTGAAGCTTTCTTT.

The sample holds many counts of this clonotype. The gene calls are TRBV10-3 and TRBJ2-1; 11 bases agree with TRBD1. The V segment lost 9 bases and the J segment 7 bases; nucleotides outside the gene matches: 5. CDR3 size: 13 residues. Germline V gene lookup returns CDR1 ENHRY and CDR2 SYGVKD. The CDR3 spells CAIPGQGDNEQFF. In nucleotides, the CDR3 is TGTGCCATTCCGGGACAGGGGGATAATGAGCAGTTCTTC.

Many counts were recorded for this clonotype. The CDR3 here is CASSYGDLAGELFF. In DNA form, the CDR3 reads TGTGCCAGCAGTTACGGGGATTTGGCCGGGGAGCTGTTTTTT. J is TRBJ2-2 and V is TRBV6-2 or TRBV6-3; no clear D gene. Between the trimmed V and J ends, which lost 2 bases and 6 bases, there was a span of 10 bases. Germline V gene lookup returns CDR1 MNHEY and CDR2 SVGEGT. The CDR3 loop spans 14 amino acids.

The chain recombines TRBV12-3 or TRBV12-4 with TRBJ2-1; 15 nucleotides align to TRBD2. The length of the CDR3 is 17 residues. The V and J ends lost 3 bases and 6 bases, in that order; junction bases with no gene match: 6. The CDR3: CASSLGLAGGPGNEQFF. In nucleotides, the CDR3 is TGTGCCAGCAGTTTGGGACTAGCGGGGGGCCCGGGCAATGAGCAGTTCTTC.

This clonotype was seen a few times. The genes are TRBV15 and TRBJ2-5; TRBD1 or TRBD2 may be the D gene (5 bases each). The CDR3 extends over 15 amino acids. In germline, CDR1 is LNHNV, CDR2 YYDKDF (reference sequence). Trimming shortened V by 6 bases and J by 0 bases, and 14 bases separated the two germline ends. DNA for the CDR3: TGTGCCACCAGGGGGCAGGGAGCATACCAAGAGACCCAGTACTTC. Protein: CATRGQGAYQETQYF.

The sample holds many counts of this clonotype. This chain connects TRBV30 to TRBJ1-1; unclear D gene. The germline V and J ends were trimmed by 4 bases and 4 bases, with 10 bases remaining between them. Germline values: CDR1 GTSNPN, CDR2 SVGIG (reference sequence). The CDR3 is 12 residues long. The DNA for the CDR3 is TGTGCCTGGAATGTCGTCTCCACTGAAGCTTTCTTT. It translates to CAWNVVSTEAFF.

This clonotype showed up many times. The chain links TRBV12-3 or TRBV12-4 to TRBJ1-6; 8 nucleotides agree with TRBD1. Losses at the gene ends were 7 bases for V and 7 bases for J; bases not matched to a gene: 9. This CDR3 has 15 amino acids. CDR3: CASTAGQGGNSPLHF. The CDR3 coding sequence is TGTGCCAGCACCGCAGGACAGGGAGGAAATTCACCCCTCCACTTT.

Many counts were recorded for this clonotype. V and J are TRBV11-2 and TRBJ2-7; D is ambiguous. CDR1 SGHAT and CDR2 FQNNGV come from the germline V gene. Trimming took 6 bases from V and 2 from J, leaving 14 bases between them. The CDR3 consists of 14 residues. CDR3 protein: CASRSPLKPYEQYF. The CDR3 DNA reads TGTGCCAGCAGGTCTCCTCTGAAACCCTACGAGCAGTACTTC. Complete variable domain (other parts from reference TRBV11-2 and TRBJ2-7): EAGVAQSPRYKIIEKRQSVAFWCNPISGHATLYWYQQILGQGPKLLIQFQNNGVVDDSQLPKDRFSAERLKGVDSTLKIQPAKLEDSAVYLCASRSPLKPYEQYFGPGTRLTVT.

Many counts were recorded for this clonotype. The chain recombines TRBV7-9 with TRBJ2-7, with TRBD2 matching 11 bases. Germline V gene sequence: CDR1 SEHNR, CDR2 FQNEAQ (reference sequence). This CDR3 comprises 15 residues. J lost 6 bases, V lost 0 bases, and 4 bases had no gene match. The chain's CDR3 is CASSLALGTSGEQYF. The CDR3 DNA reads as TGTGCCAGCAGCTTAGCGCTTGGGACTAGCGGCGAGCAGTACTTC. The variable domain in full, with the rest retrieved from reference TRBV7-9 and TRBJ2-7, is DTGVSQNPRHKITKRGQNVTFRCDPISEHNRLYWYRQTLGQGPEFLTYFQNEAQLEKSRLLSDRFSAERPKGSFSTLEIQRTEQGDSAMYLCASSLALGTSGEQYFGPGTRLTVT.

Only a few counts were recorded for this clonotype. This sequence joins TRBV14 and TRBJ2-7, with 10 bases lining up with TRBD1. This CDR3 has 16 residues. The V and J ends lost 3 bases and 3 bases, in that order; junction bases with no gene match: 8. Germline assignment: CDR1 SGHDN and CDR2 FVKESK. The CDR3, as DNA: TGTGCCAGCAGCCACCGAAGCGGGACAGGGGACTACGAGCAGTACTTC. Amino acid sequence: CASSHRSGTGDYEQYF.

This clonotype was found many times. V and J are TRBV19 and TRBJ1-2, with 7 nucleotides matching TRBD1. Germline V gene data show CDR1 as LNHDA and CDR2 as SQIVND (reference sequence). J was trimmed by 5 bases and V by 6 bases; bases with no gene match: 6. CDR3 size: 13 residues. CDR3 loop: CASSPGTAYGYTF. The CDR3 coding sequence is TGTGCCAGTAGCCCCGGGACAGCGTATGGCTACACCTTC.

The sample holds many counts of this clonotype. This sequence joins TRBV20-1 and TRBJ2-1; 11 bases are shared with TRBD2. The CDR3 is 16 residues long. V shed 5 bases and J 0 bases; nucleotides not matched to a gene: 6. The germline gives CDR1 DFQATT, CDR2 SNEGSKA (reference sequence). CDR3 residues: CSAPLAGGLSYNEQFF. The CDR3 DNA sequence: TGCAGTGCTCCCCTAGCGGGAGGCCTCTCCTACAATGAGCAGTTCTTC.

This clonotype was picked up many times. In nucleotides, the CDR3 is TGTGCCAGCAGCTTTTTCGACAGTCCGGATTCACCCCTCCACTTT. This gives the protein CASSFFDSPDSPLHF. J is TRBJ1-6 and V is TRBV7-2; TRBD1 might be the D (5 bases). The ends were cut back, 3 bases at V and 8 bases at J, with 14 bases in the middle. Germline V gene data show CDR1 as SGHTA and CDR2 as FQGNSA. The CDR3 length is 15 residues.

The chain uses TRBV5-5 and TRBJ2-5, with D hard to call. This CDR3 comprises 14 residues. V was cut by 0 bases and J by 3 bases, with 9 bases left in between. Germline CDR1 reads SGHKS; CDR2 reads YYEKEE (reference sequence). For the CDR3, the DNA is TGTGCCAGCAGCTTGGCCTTCGATGAAGAGACCCAGTACTTC. Its protein product is CASSLAFDEETQYF. The variable domain in full, with the rest retrieved from reference TRBV5-5 and TRBJ2-5, is DAGVTQSPTHLIKTRGQQVTLRCSPISGHKSVSWYQQVLGQGPQFIFQYYEKEERGRGNFPDRFSARQFPNYSSELNVNALLLGDSALYLCASSLAFDEETQYFGPGTRLLVL.

Ten or more counts support this clonotype. The chain couples TRBV19 to TRBJ1-4, with D possibly TRBD1 on 5 matching bases. CDR3 length equals 13 residues. Germline V gene sequence: CDR1 LNHDA, CDR2 SQIVND (reference sequence). V lost 8 bases and J lost 8, with 15 bases in between. CDR3 sequence (DNA): TGTGCCAGTGGAAGGGGAAGGAACGAAAAACTGTTTTTT. This sequence encodes CASGRGRNEKLFF.

Only a few counts were recorded for this clonotype. The rearrangement links TRBV6-5 to TRBJ2-7, with 11 bases identical to TRBD2. Germline trimming cut 2 bases from V and 2 bases from J; bases unmatched to any gene: 14. Looked up from germline, CDR1 is MNHEY and CDR2 is SVGAGI. CDR3 length equals 19 residues. CDR3 bases: TGTGCCAGCAGTTACGGGACTAGCGGACCCGAGAGTTCGCCCTACGAGCAGTACTTC. This gives the protein CASSYGTSGPESSPYEQYF.

This clonotype was counted many times. The J gene is TRBJ1-6, the V gene TRBV4-2; perhaps TRBD1 as D (5 bases). Trimming cost V 0 bases and J 10 bases, with 10 bases left between them. The CDR3 length is 14 residues. Germline loops: CDR1 LGHNA, CDR2 YNFKEQ. This CDR3 is CASSQEGGESPLHF. The DNA for the CDR3 is TGTGCCAGCAGCCAAGAGGGAGGGGAATCACCCCTCCACTTT.